This T cell receptor (beta chain) is from a study of T cells after posttransplantation cyclophosphamide. This CDR3 spans 14 amino acids. V shed 3 bases and J 5 bases; nucleotides not matched to a gene: 4. Germline V gives CDR1 SGHKS, CDR2 YYEKEE (reference sequence). Profiling relied on immunoSEQ multiplex PCR, and the TCRdb table lists in-frame clones only, not all of them. The sample holds 42,000 or so clones; about 90% are singletons and the top ten take under 2.5%. This clone was detected a few times. What it binds is not known. Cyclophosphamide on days +3 and +4 followed busulfan-fludarabine conditioning and a marrow graft. Broader study findings: Recipient CMV seropositivity and CMV reactivation strongly tracked TRB clonality. Later post-transplant blood repertoires were often dominated by donor CD8+ memory clones.

The sample in question was PBMCs, obtained less than 70 days after allogeneic stem cell transplant with posttransplant cyclophosphamide. This chain uses TRBV5-5 with TRBJ1-5, with 8 bases lining up with TRBD1. The receptor's source is a male patient aged 60 to 75 who received an allogeneic stem cell transplant from a related donor and was CMV-positive. The graft donor may have contributed some T cells. CDR3 sequence: CASSSGQGHQPQHF. CDR3 nucleotides: TGTGCCAGCAGCTCCGGACAGGGTCATCAGCCCCAGCATTTT.